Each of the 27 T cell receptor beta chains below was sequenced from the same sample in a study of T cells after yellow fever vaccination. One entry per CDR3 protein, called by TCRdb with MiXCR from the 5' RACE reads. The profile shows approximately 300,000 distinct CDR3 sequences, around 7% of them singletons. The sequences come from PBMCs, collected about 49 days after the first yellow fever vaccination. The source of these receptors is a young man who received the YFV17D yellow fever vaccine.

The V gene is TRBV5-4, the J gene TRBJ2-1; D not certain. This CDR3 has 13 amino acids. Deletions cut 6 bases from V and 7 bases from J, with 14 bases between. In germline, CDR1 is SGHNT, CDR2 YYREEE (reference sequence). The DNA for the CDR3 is TGTGCCAGCACCCTGGACGACGCGAATGAGCAGTTCTTC. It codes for CASTLDDANEQFF.

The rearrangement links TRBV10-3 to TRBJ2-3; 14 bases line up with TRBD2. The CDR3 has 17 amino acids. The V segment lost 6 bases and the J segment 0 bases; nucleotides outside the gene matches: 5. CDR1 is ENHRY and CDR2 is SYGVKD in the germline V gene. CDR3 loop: CAIRPWTSGGSTDTQYF. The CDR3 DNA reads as TGTGCCATCAGGCCTTGGACTAGCGGGGGGAGCACAGATACGCAGTATTTT.

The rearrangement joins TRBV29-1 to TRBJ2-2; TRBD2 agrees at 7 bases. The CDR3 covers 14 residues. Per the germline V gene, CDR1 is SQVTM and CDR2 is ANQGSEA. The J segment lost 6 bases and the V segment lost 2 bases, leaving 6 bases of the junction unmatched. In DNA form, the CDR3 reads TGCAGCGTTGAATCGCGGGGGACCGCCGGGGAGCTGTTTTTT. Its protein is CSVESRGTAGELFF.

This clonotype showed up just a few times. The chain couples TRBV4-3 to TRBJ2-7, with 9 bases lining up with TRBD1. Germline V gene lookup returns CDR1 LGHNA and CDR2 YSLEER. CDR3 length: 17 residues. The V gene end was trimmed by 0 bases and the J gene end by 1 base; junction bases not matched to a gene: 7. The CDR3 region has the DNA TGCGCCAGCAGCCAAGAATTTTTTGGACAGGGGTCCTACGAGCAGTACTTC. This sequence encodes CASSQEFFGQGSYEQYF.

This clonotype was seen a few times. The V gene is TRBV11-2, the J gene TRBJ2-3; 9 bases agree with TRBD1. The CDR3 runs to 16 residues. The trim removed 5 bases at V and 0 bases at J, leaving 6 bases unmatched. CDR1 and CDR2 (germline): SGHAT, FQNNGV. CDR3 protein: CASSQQGAPSTDTQYF. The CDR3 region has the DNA TGTGCCAGCAGCCAACAGGGGGCTCCTAGCACAGATACGCAGTATTTT.

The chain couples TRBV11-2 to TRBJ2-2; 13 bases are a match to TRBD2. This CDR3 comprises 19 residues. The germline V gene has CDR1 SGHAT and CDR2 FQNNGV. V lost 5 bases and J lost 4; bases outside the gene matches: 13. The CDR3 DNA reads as TGTGCCAGCAGCGGCACGACTAGCGGGGGGTCCCGCTCCACCGGGGAGCTGTTTTTT. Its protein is CASSGTTSGGSRSTGELFF.

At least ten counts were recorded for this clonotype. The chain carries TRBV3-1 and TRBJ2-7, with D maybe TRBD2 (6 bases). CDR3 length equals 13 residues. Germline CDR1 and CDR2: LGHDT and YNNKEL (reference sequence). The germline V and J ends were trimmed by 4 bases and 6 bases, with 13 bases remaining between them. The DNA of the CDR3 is TGTGCCAGCAGCCCCGGAGGGGCGCCCGAGCAGTACGTC. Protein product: CASSPGGAPEQYV.

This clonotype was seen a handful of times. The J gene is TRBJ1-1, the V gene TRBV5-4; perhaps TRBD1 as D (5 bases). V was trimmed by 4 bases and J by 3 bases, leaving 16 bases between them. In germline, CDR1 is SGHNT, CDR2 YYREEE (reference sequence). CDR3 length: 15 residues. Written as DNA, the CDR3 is TGTGCCAGCAGCACCCAGCCGGGACCCTACACTGAAGCTTTCTTT. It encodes CASSTQPGPYTEAFF. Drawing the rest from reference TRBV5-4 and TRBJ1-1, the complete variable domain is ETGVTQSPTHLIKTRGQQVTLRCSSQSGHNTVSWYQQALGQGPQFIFQYYREEENGRGNFPPRFSGLQFPNYSSELNVNALELDDSALYLCASSTQPGPYTEAFFGQGTRLTVV.

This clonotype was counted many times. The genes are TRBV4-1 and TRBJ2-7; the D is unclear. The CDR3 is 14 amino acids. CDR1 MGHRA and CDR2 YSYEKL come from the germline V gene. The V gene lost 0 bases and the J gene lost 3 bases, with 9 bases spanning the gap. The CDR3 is CASSQDKRSYEQYF. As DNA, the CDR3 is TGCGCCAGCAGCCAAGATAAGAGAAGCTACGAGCAGTACTTC.

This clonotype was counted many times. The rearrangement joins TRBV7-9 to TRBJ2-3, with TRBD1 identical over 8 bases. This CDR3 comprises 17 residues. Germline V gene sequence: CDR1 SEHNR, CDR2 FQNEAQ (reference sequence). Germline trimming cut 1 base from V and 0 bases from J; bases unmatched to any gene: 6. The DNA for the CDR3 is TGTGCCAGCAGCTTAGTCTCCGACAGGGGAAGCACAGATACGCAGTATTTT. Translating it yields CASSLVSDRGSTDTQYF.

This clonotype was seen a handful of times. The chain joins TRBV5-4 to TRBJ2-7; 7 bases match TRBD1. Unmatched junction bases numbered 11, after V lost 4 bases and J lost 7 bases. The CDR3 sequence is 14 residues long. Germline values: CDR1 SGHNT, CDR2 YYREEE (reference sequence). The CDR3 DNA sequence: TGTGCCAGCAGCGCCGATTCCGCAGGGGGAGAGCAGTACTTC. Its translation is CASSADSAGGEQYF. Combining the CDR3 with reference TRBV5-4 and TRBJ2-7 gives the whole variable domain ETGVTQSPTHLIKTRGQQVTLRCSSQSGHNTVSWYQQALGQGPQFIFQYYREEENGRGNFPPRFSGLQFPNYSSELNVNALELDDSALYLCASSADSAGGEQYFGPGTRLTVT.

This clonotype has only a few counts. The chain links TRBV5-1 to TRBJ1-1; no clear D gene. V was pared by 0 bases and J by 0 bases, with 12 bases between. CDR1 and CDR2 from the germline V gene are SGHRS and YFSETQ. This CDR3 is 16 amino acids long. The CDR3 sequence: CASSLGAVFLNTEAFF. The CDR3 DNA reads TGCGCCAGCAGCTTGGGGGCAGTTTTCTTGAACACTGAAGCTTTCTTT.

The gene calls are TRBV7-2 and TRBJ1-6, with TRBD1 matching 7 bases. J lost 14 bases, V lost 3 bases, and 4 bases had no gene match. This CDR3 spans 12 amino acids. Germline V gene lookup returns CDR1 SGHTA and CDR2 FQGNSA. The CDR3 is CASSFQGEALHF. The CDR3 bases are TGTGCCAGCAGCTTTCAGGGGGAGGCCCTCCACTTT. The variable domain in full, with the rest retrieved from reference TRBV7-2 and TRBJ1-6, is GAGVSQSPSNKVTEKGKDVELRCDPISGHTALYWYRQSLGQGLEFLIYFQGNSAPDKSGLPSDRFSAERTGGSVSTLTIQRTQQEDSAVYLCASSFQGEALHFGNGTRLTVT.

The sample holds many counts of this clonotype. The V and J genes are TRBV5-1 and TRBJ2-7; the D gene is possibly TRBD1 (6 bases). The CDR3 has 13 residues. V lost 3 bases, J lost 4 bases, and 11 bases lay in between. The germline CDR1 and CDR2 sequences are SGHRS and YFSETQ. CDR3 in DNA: TGCGCCAGCAGCTCTGGGGGCGAATACGAGCAGTACTTC. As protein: CASSSGGEYEQYF.

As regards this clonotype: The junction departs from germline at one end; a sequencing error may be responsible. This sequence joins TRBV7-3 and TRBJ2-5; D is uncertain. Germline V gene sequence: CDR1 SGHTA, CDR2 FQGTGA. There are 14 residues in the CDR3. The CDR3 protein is CAGSSDGPQETQYF. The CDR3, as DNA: TGTGCCGGCAGCTCCGACGGTCCACAAGAGACCCAGTACTTC.

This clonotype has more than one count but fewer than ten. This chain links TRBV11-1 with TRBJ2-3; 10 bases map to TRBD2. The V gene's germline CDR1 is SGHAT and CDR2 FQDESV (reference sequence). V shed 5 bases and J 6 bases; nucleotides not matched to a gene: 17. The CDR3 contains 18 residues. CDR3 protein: CASSRPRVAGGRLDTQYF. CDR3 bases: TGTGCCAGCAGCCGCCCGAGAGTAGCGGGGGGCCGTTTGGATACGCAGTATTTT.

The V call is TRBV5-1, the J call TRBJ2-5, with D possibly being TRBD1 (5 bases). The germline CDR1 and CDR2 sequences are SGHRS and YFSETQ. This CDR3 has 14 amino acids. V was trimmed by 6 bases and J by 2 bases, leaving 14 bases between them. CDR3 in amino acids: CASIGHPAQETQYF. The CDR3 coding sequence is TGCGCCAGCATTGGACACCCGGCACAAGAGACCCAGTACTTC.

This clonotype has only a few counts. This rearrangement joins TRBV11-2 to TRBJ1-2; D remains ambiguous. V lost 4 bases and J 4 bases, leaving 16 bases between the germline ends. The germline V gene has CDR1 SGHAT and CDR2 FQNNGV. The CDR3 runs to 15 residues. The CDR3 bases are TGTGCCAGCAGCTCGGCCGGAAGGCGGTCCTATGGCTACACCTTC. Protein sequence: CASSSAGRRSYGYTF.

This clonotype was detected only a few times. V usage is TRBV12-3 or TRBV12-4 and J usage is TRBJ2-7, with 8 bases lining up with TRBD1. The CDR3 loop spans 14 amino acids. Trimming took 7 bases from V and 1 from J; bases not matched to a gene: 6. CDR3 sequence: CASTRQGRSYEQYF. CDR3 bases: TGTGCCAGCACCAGACAGGGGAGGTCCTACGAGCAGTACTTC.

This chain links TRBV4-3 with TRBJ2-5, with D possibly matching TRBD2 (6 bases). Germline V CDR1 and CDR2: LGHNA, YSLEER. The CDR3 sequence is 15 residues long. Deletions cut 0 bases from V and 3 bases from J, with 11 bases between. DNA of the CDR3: TGCGCCAGCAGCCAAGATTGGGGGGTGAAAGAGACCCAGTACTTC. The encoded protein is CASSQDWGVKETQYF.

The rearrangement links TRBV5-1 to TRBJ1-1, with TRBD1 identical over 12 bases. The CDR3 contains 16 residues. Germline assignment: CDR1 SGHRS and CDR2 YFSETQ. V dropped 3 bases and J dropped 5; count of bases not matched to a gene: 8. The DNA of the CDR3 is TGCGCCAGCAGCTCCGGGACAGGGGGCCCAGGAACTGAAGCTTTCTTT. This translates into CASSSGTGGPGTEAFF.

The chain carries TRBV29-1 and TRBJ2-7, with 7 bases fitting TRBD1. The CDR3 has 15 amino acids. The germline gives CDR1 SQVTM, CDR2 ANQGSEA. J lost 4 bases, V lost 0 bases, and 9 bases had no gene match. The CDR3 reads CSVEDTGQSPYEQYF. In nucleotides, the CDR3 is TGCAGCGTTGAAGATACGGGACAGAGCCCTTACGAGCAGTACTTC.

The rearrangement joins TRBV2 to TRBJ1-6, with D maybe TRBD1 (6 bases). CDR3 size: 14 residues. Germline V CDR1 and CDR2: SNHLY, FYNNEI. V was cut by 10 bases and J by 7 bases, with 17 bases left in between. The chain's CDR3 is CATPDRFRNSPLHF. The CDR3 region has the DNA TGTGCCACCCCCGACAGGTTTCGGAATTCACCCCTCCACTTT.

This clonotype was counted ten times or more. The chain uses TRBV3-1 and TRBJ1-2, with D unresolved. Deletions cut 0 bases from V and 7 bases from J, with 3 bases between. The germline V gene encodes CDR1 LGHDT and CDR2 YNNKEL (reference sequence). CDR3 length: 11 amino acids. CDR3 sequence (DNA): TGTGCCAGCAGCCAAGAGGGTGGCTACACCTTC. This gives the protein CASSQEGGYTF. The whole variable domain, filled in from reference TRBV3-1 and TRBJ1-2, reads DTAVSQTPKYLVTQMGNDKSIKCEQNLGHDTMYWYKQDSKKFLKIMFSYNNKELIINETVPNRFSPKSPDKAHLNLHINSLELGDSAVYFCASSQEGGYTFGSGTRLTVV.

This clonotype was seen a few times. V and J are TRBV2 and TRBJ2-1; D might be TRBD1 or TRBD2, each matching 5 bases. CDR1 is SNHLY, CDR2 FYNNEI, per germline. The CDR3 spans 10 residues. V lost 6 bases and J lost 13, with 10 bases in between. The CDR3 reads CASSPGRQFF. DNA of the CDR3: TGTGCCAGCAGCCCGGGGCGCCAGTTCTTC.

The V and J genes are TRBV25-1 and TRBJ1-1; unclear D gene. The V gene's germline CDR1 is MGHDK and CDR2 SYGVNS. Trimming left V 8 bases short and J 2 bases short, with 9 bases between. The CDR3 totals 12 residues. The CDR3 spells CASGSSNTEAFF. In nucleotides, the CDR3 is TGTGCCAGCGGATCCTCAAACACTGAAGCTTTCTTT.

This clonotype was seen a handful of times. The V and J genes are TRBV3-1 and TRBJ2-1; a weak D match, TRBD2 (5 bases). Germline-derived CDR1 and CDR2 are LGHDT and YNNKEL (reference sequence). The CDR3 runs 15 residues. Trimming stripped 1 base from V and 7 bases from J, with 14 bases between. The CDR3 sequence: CASSQAAGLRNEQFF. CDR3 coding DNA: TGTGCCAGCAGCCAAGCGGCGGGCCTGAGGAATGAGCAGTTCTTC.